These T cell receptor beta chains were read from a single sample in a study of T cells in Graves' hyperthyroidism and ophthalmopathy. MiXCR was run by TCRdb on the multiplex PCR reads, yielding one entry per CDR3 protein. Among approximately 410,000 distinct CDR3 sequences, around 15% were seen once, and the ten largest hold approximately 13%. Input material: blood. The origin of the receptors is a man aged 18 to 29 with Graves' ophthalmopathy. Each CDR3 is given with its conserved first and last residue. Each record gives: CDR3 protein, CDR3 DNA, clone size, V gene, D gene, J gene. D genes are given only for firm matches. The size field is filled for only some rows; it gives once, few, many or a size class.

cdr3_aa: CASSGTGASATQYF; cdr3_nt: TGTGCCAGCAGTGGTACAGGGGCGTCGGCGACCCAGTACTTC; clone_size: NA; v_call: TRBV6-1; d_call: TRBD1; j_call: TRBJ2-5
cdr3_aa: CASSLAAGSNTGELFF; cdr3_nt: TGTGCCAGCAGTTTAGCTGCGGGATCGAACACCGGGGAGCTGTTTTTT; clone_size: few; v_call: TRBV6-1; d_call: NA; j_call: TRBJ2-2
cdr3_aa: CASSEGQNYGYTF; cdr3_nt: TGTGCCAGCAGCGAGGGACAGAACTATGGCTACACCTTC; clone_size: many; v_call: TRBV10-1; d_call: TRBD1; j_call: TRBJ1-2
cdr3_aa: CASSLDIKNIQYF; cdr3_nt: TGTGCCAGCAGCTTAGATATCAAAAACATTCAGTACTTC; clone_size: many; v_call: TRBV11-2; d_call: NA; j_call: TRBJ2-4
cdr3_aa: CASTSPGVFAGRYEQYF; cdr3_nt: TGTGCCAGCACCTCTCCCGGGGTCTTCGCGGGGCGCTACGAGCAGTACTTC; clone_size: many; v_call: TRBV6-1; d_call: NA; j_call: TRBJ2-7
cdr3_aa: CASSLIRGRAGVFGYTF; cdr3_nt: TGTGCCAGCAGCTTAATAAGGGGGAGAGCAGGGGTTTTTGGCTACACCTTC; clone_size: many; v_call: TRBV7-8; d_call: NA; j_call: TRBJ1-2
cdr3_aa: CASSSRWGRGANVLTF; cdr3_nt: TGTGCCAGCAGCTCCCGATGGGGGCGTGGGGCCAACGTCCTGACTTTC; clone_size: few; v_call: TRBV7-8; d_call: NA; j_call: TRBJ2-6
cdr3_aa: CSARWGVNNEQFF; cdr3_nt: TGCAGTGCCCGCTGGGGTGTAAACAATGAGCAGTTCTTC; clone_size: many; v_call: TRBV20-1; d_call: NA; j_call: TRBJ2-1
cdr3_aa: CASSQVFWEQYF; cdr3_nt: TGTGCCAGCAGCCAAGTATTTTGGGAGCAGTACTTC; clone_size: many; v_call: TRBV3-1; d_call: NA; j_call: TRBJ2-7
cdr3_aa: CSVLSREDYGYTF; cdr3_nt: TGCAGCGTCCTCTCCAGGGAGGACTATGGCTACACCTTC; clone_size: few; v_call: TRBV29-1; d_call: NA; j_call: TRBJ1-2
cdr3_aa: CASSLGRIAQDSEAFF; cdr3_nt: TGTGCCAGCAGCTTAGGGCGAATAGCCCAGGATAGTGAAGCTTTCTTT; clone_size: many; v_call: TRBV11-2; d_call: NA; j_call: TRBJ1-1
cdr3_aa: CAWSSGPSLYEQYF; cdr3_nt: TGTGCCTGGTCGTCCGGGCCCTCCCTCTACGAGCAGTACTTC; clone_size: many; v_call: TRBV30; d_call: NA; j_call: TRBJ2-7
cdr3_aa: CASSSPPLNNEQFF; cdr3_nt: TGTGCCAGCAGCTCCCCCCCCCTAAACAATGAGCAGTTCTTC; clone_size: many; v_call: TRBV7-3; d_call: NA; j_call: TRBJ2-1
cdr3_aa: CASLRGGYEQYF; cdr3_nt: TGTGCCAGCCTCCGCGGGGGCTACGAGCAGTACTTC; clone_size: NA; v_call: TRBV2; d_call: TRBD2; j_call: TRBJ2-7
cdr3_aa: CASSTGLAGYNEQFF; cdr3_nt: TGCGCCAGCAGCACGGGACTAGCGGGGTACAATGAGCAGTTCTTC; clone_size: many; v_call: TRBV5-1; d_call: TRBD2; j_call: TRBJ2-1
cdr3_aa: CASSQGLARETQYF; cdr3_nt: TGCGCCAGCAGCCAGGGACTAGCCAGAGAGACCCAGTACTTC; clone_size: NA; v_call: TRBV4-1; d_call: TRBD2; j_call: TRBJ2-5
cdr3_aa: CASSQNDNSNQPQHF; cdr3_nt: TGCGCCAGCAGCCAAAATGATAATAGCAATCAGCCCCAGCATTTT; clone_size: NA; v_call: TRBV4-1; d_call: NA; j_call: TRBJ1-5